A single sample is the source of the 16 T cell receptor beta chains below, sequenced in a study of blood T cell repertoires in COVID-19. The protocol was immunoSEQ multiplex PCR, while the TCRdb copy is restricted to in-frame clones and leaves out a portion. The sample lists about 180,000 clones; nearly 80% were seen once. The source material was PBMCs or T cells enriched from blood (not recorded which). These receptors were taken from a man aged 60 to 69 who had been exposed to COVID-19.

V is TRBV7-9 and J is TRBJ2-3, with TRBD1 matching over 7 bases. CDR3 length equals 12 residues. V dropped 5 bases and J dropped 4; count of bases not matched to a gene: 0. The V gene's germline CDR1 is SEHNR and CDR2 FQNEAQ (reference sequence). In DNA, the CDR3 is TGTGCCAGCAGCCAGGGGGCAGATACGCAGTATTTT. The encoded protein is CASSQGADTQYF.

This chain joins TRBV5-4 and TRBJ1-3; D gene uncertain. The CDR3 length is 16 residues. With 1 base removed from V and 2 bases from J, the gap between germline ends came to 13 bases. Germline V gives CDR1 SGHNT, CDR2 YYREEE (reference sequence). The CDR3 nucleotides are TGTGCCAGCAGCTTGTACGGGTTCGCGACTGGAAACACCATATATTTT. This gives the protein CASSLYGFATGNTIYF.

The count of this clone is one. CDR3 sequence (DNA): TGCAGTGCTAGTCTACAGGGGCGGAATGAAAAACTGTTTTTT. Its translation is CSASLQGRNEKLFF. J is TRBJ1-4 and V is TRBV20-1; TRBD1 matches 7 bases. The CDR3 runs to 14 residues. Germline values: CDR1 DFQATT, CDR2 SNEGSKA (reference sequence). V lost 3 bases and J lost 5; bases outside the gene matches: 6.

The chain is built from TRBV5-1 and TRBJ2-7, with TRBD2 identical over 11 bases. The CDR3 loop spans 15 amino acids. Per the germline V gene, CDR1 is SGHRS and CDR2 is YFSETQ. The V and J ends lost 2 bases and 7 bases, in that order; junction bases with no gene match: 8. The CDR3 DNA is TGCGCCAGCAGCTTCACTAGCGGGAGTACGGGAGAGCAGTACTTC. It translates to CASSFTSGSTGEQYF.

The sample holds a few counts of this clone. The chain has TRBV19 and TRBJ1-5; possible D gene TRBD1, 5 bases. The CDR3 sequence is 16 residues long. Trimming shortened V by 5 bases and J by 4 bases, and 18 bases separated the two germline ends. CDR1 and CDR2 (germline): LNHDA, SQIVND (reference sequence). CDR3 sequence: CASSPRGGAANQPQHF. In DNA form, the CDR3 reads TGTGCCAGTAGTCCCCGGGGAGGGGCGGCAAATCAGCCCCAGCATTTT.

The rearrangement uses TRBV28 and TRBJ1-2, with 8 bases matching TRBD1. V gave up 2 bases and J gave up 4 bases; unmatched junction bases: 6. The CDR3 totals 15 residues. Per germline, CDR1 MDHEN and CDR2 SYDVKM. CDR3: CASSLPGQAFYGYTF. CDR3 bases: TGTGCCAGCAGTTTACCGGGACAGGCCTTCTATGGCTACACCTTC.

V gene TRBV3-1 (or the pseudogene TRBV3-2) combines with J gene TRBJ2-3; the match to TRBD2 covers 8 bases. The CDR3 runs to 16 residues. The ends lost 2 bases at V and 2 bases at J; junction bases unmatched: 6. Per the germline V gene, CDR1 is LGHDT and CDR2 is YNNKEL (reference sequence). In nucleotides, the CDR3 is TGTGCCAGCAGCCAAAATAGCGGGGTGAACACAGATACGCAGTATTTT. Residues: CASSQNSGVNTDTQYF.

In its sample, this clone was seen many times. The genes are TRBV11-2 and TRBJ1-4; D ambiguous. The CDR3 is made up of 12 amino acids. CDR1 SGHAT and CDR2 FQNNGV come from the germline V gene. The V end was cut by 5 bases, the J end by 8 bases, with 9 bases between. CDR3 nucleotides: TGTGCCAGCAGCCGACCGGGAGAAAAACTGTTTTTT. Amino acids: CASSRPGEKLFF.

This clone was seen more than once but under ten times. This sequence joins TRBV28 and TRBJ2-4, with D tentatively TRBD2 (5 bases). The CDR3 runs to 17 residues. Germline V CDR1 and CDR2: MDHEN, SYDVKM. V was cut by 5 bases and J by 0 bases, with 17 bases left in between. CDR3 loop: CASSPRVFDLAKNIQYF. Here the CDR3 DNA reads TGTGCCAGCAGTCCGCGGGTCTTCGATTTAGCCAAAAACATTCAGTACTTC.

The rearrangement joins TRBV9 to TRBJ1-3, with unresolved D. V dropped 4 bases and J dropped 3 bases, with 20 bases sitting between them. Germline V gene sequence: CDR1 SGDLS, CDR2 YYNGEE. The CDR3 spans 17 residues. CDR3 loop: CASSPVSGSSGGNTIYF. The CDR3 DNA sequence: TGTGCCAGCAGCCCCGTCTCGGGGAGCTCGGGTGGAAACACCATATATTTT.

The chain joins TRBV5-1 to TRBJ2-2; D possibly corresponds to TRBD1 (6 bases). V was pared by 4 bases and J by 3 bases, with 10 bases between. This CDR3 spans 14 amino acids. CDR1 SGHRS and CDR2 YFSETQ come from the germline V gene. The CDR3 DNA reads as TGCGCCAGCAGCCTCGGACAGTACACCGGGGAGCTGTTTTTT. Translation gives CASSLGQYTGELFF.

V usage is TRBV6-4 and J usage is TRBJ2-7; TRBD2 aligns across 8 bases. Germline lookup yields CDR1 MRHNA and CDR2 SNTAGT. V gave up 4 bases and J gave up 3 bases; unmatched junction bases: 2. The CDR3 totals 13 residues. This chain's CDR3 is CASSASGGYEQYF. CDR3 bases: TGTGCCAGCAGTGCAAGCGGGGGCTACGAGCAGTACTTC.

The rearrangement links TRBV7-2 to TRBJ2-5; 9 bases are shared with TRBD2. The V gene end was trimmed by 2 bases and the J gene end by 4 bases; junction bases not matched to a gene: 8. Germline CDR1 is SGHTA and CDR2 is FQGNSA. The CDR3 loop spans 16 amino acids. The CDR3 DNA is TGTGCCAGCAGCTTATACCGGACTAGCGTGAGAGAGACCCAGTACTTC. As protein: CASSLYRTSVRETQYF.

The rearrangement links TRBV7-9 to TRBJ2-3; the match to TRBD2 covers 8 bases. The CDR3 consists of 16 residues. The V gene end was trimmed by 5 bases and the J gene end by 4 bases; junction bases not matched to a gene: 11. The germline V gene encodes CDR1 SEHNR and CDR2 FQNEAQ (reference sequence). Here the CDR3 DNA reads TGTGCCAGCAGCCCCCTCGGGGGGGTCGGAGCAGATACGCAGTATTTT. Translated, it gives CASSPLGGVGADTQYF. The complete variable domain, with remaining parts taken from reference TRBV7-9 and TRBJ2-3, reads DTGVSQNPRHKITKRGQNVTFRCDPISEHNRLYWYRQTLGQGPEFLTYFQNEAQLEKSRLLSDRFSAERPKGSFSTLEIQRTEQGDSAMYLCASSPLGGVGADTQYFGPGTRLTVL.

This chain links TRBV9 with TRBJ2-3, with a weak D call TRBD2 (5 bases). V shed 0 bases and J shed 11 bases, with 16 bases lying between them. Looked up from germline, CDR1 is SGDLS and CDR2 is YYNGEE. The CDR3 totals 14 residues. The CDR3 DNA sequence: TGTGCCAGCAGCGTAGCTACGGTTCGTGGGAGGCAGTATTTT. It specifies CASSVATVRGRQYF.

The chain has TRBV5-4 and TRBJ2-6, with TRBD2 matching over 9 bases. Germline CDR1 is SGHNT and CDR2 is YYREEE (reference sequence). J lost 0 bases, V lost 3 bases, and 4 bases had no gene match. CDR3 size: 17 residues. The CDR3 here is CASSSGLAASGANVLTF. Written as DNA, the CDR3 is TGTGCCAGCAGCTCGGGACTAGCAGCCTCTGGGGCCAACGTCCTGACTTTC.